The present T cell receptor (beta chain) was sequenced within a study of CD8 T cells in ankylosing spondylitis (TCRdb year 2017). A note on the overall study: The study profiled T cell receptor beta repertoires in healthy donors and ankylosing spondylitis patients to find disease-linked TCR variants. The whole study cohort included about a hundred healthy donors and 20 to 30 ankylosing spondylitis patients. Samples of peripheral blood were taken, and for ankylosing spondylitis patients, synovial fluid was collected as well.

In this sample, this clonotype turned up a few times. There is no known antigen for this receptor. Base qualities are not recorded, but no much larger clone differs from it by a single base. From the cysteine up to the phenylalanine, the CDR3 has a length of 14 residues. The CDR3 DNA has 42 bases and is translated from base 1. V lost 4 bases and J lost 5 bases; the stretch between them is 9 bases long. From the germline V gene (reference sequence), CDR1 is WNHNN and CDR2 is SYGVQD. Summary of the overall study and its limitations: In peripheral blood, the disease-linked clones were found at relatively low frequencies and had a CD8+ phenotype. Blood from ankylosing spondylitis patients appeared to be characterized by a TCR beta motif composed of eight highly homologous amino acid variants. Some motif variants had previously been reported in the synovial fluid and blood of reactive arthritis patients, which suggests shared mechanisms of disease initiation. According to the report, matched synovial fluid samples from ankylosing spondylitis patients were significantly enriched for the disease-linked clones.

TCRdb names Illumina HiSeq 2500 as the instrument used. TCR beta libraries were prepared by quantitative 5'-RACE with molecular barcodes. Per the authors' processing: A new computational method, built on a probabilistic model of VDJ rearrangement, was used to identify disease-linked TCR variants. TCRdb reworked the public reads: Q25 trimming with fastp, MiXCR clone assembly, productive beta chains retained. Under each unique CDR3 protein, matching rows form one entry showing the most common genes and DNA. It is TCRdb's table, rather than the study itself, that gives the V and J calls and clone size. In this sample the table shows about 480,000 distinct CDR3 sequences, 17% of which occur a single time. The ten largest clones add up to 0.85% to 1.3% of the sample.

The sequence links TRBV10-1 to TRBJ1-6; 5 matching bases give a weak D call of TRBD1. Sequencing was done on a sample of blood, either unsorted or a sorted T cell fraction (not recorded which). The receptor's source is a male donor with ankylosing spondylitis. The DNA sequence reads TGCGCCAGCAGTGCTACCAGGGATAATTCACCCCTCCACTTT. This encodes CASSATRDNSPLHF.